This T cell receptor (beta chain) is from a study of human thymus T cells. Having surgery to correct congenital heart defects, healthy Finnish infants acted as the donors. The study's findings and limits: What appeared biased in thymic and blood repertoires was the usage of V and J genes.

Data came from immunoSEQ multiplex PCR; TCRdb stores just in-frame clones and leaves some out. Among 40,000 to 55,000 clones listed, roughly 94% were seen once. Notes on this clone: What it binds is not known.

Trimming cost V 2 bases and J 5 bases, with 3 bases left between them. The CDR3 has 12 residues. Per germline, CDR1 SGHTA and CDR2 FQGNSA. The chain combines TRBV7-2 with TRBJ2-2, with unresolved D. The sample consisted of blood. This receptor was obtained from a boy under two years old with a congenital heart defect but otherwise immunologically healthy. The CDR3, as DNA: TGTGCCAGCAGCTTAAGGACCGGGGAGCTGTTTTTT. Its protein is CASSLRTGELFF.